This T cell receptor beta chain originates from a study of Graves' ophthalmopathy and Graves' hyperthyroidism. From RNA, the CDR3 regions of TCR beta chains were amplified and sequenced. First-round RT-PCR employed HTBI primers, with a second-round multiplex PCR after it. TCRdb independently ran MiXCR on the multiplex PCR reads; one entry per CDR3 protein. The sample consists of 150,000 to 200,000 distinct CDR3 sequences, 35% to 45% of them appearing once. CDR3 length: 14 amino acids. V trimming: 5 bases; J trimming: 6 bases; junction bases outside the gene matches: 7. Germline CDR1 GTSNPN, CDR2 SVGIG (reference sequence). This clonotype was recorded at least ten times.

The clonotype comes from a man between 25 and 39 years old with Graves' ophthalmopathy. The chain couples TRBV30 to TRBJ1-6, with TRBD1 matching 7 bases. Sequenced material: peripheral blood. CDR3 region: CAWASGQLNSPLHF. The CDR3 DNA is TGTGCCTGGGCTTCGGGACAGCTTAATTCACCCCTCCACTTT.